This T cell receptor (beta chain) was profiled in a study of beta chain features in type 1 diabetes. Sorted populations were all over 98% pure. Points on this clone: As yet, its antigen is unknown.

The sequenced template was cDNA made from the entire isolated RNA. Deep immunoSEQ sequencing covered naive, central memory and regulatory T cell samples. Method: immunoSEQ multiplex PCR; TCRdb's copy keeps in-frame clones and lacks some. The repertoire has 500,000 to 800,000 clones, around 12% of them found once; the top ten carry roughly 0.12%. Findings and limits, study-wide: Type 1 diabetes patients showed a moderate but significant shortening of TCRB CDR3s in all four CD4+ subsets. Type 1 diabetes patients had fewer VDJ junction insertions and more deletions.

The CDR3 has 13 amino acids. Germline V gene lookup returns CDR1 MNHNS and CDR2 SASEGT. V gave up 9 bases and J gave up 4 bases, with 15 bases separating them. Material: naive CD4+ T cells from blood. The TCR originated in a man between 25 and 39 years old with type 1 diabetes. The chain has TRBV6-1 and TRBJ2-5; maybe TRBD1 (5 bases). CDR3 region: CASTEQVPETQYF. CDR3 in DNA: TGTGCCAGTACCGAACAGGTACCAGAGACCCAGTACTTC.